The 22 T cell receptor beta chains below all came from one sample that was sequenced in a study of cytomegalovirus exposure and HLA in healthy donors (dated by TCRdb to about 2017). Libraries were constructed by the immunoSEQ multiplex PCR assay. In its TCRdb copy, this immuneACCESS table keeps in-frame sequences only and misses some clones. Where compared with another copy, unresolved V genes explain less than half of these, and the others have no known cause. For this sample the table gives around 260,000 clones, of which about 90% were detected only once. Clones ranked in the top ten supply approximately 3.1% of the sample. Material: PBMCs. These receptors were obtained from a woman in her thirties in good health and CMV-seronegative.

The rearrangement links TRBV9 to TRBJ2-1; weak D call: TRBD2 (5 bases). The CDR3 is 12 residues long. Germline CDR1 is SGDLS and CDR2 is YYNGEE. V was cut by 0 bases and J by 10 bases, with 8 bases left in between. The CDR3 DNA follows: TGTGCCAGCAGCGTAGATTCGGGAGAGCAGTTCTTC. Translation: CASSVDSGEQFF.

The rearrangement uses TRBV10-3 and TRBJ2-1; D might be TRBD1 or TRBD2, each matching 5 bases. Trimming pared 6 bases from V and 7 bases from J, leaving 13 bases between. The CDR3 has 13 amino acids. Germline CDR1 is ENHRY and CDR2 is SYGVKD. In DNA, the CDR3 is TGTGCCATCAGACCTGGGGGAGAGAATGAGCAGTTCTTC. It yields the protein CAIRPGGENEQFF.

The V and J genes are TRBV28 and TRBJ1-5, with 7 bases fitting TRBD1. Germline V CDR1 and CDR2: MDHEN, SYDVKM. With 8 bases clipped from V and 4 bases from J, the junction kept 2 bases outside the gene matches. The CDR3 sequence is 12 residues long. The CDR3 protein is CASAGGNQPQHF. The CDR3 DNA reads TGTGCCAGCGCAGGGGGGAATCAGCCCCAGCATTTT.

This chain joins TRBV28 and TRBJ1-2; a weak D match, TRBD1 (5 bases). From germline, CDR1 is MDHEN and CDR2 SYDVKM. This CDR3 is built from 13 residues. Trimming cost V 2 bases and J 10 bases, with 14 bases left between them. The CDR3, as DNA: TGTGCCAGCAGTTTACGGGGAGGGGACCACTACACCTTC. This translates into CASSLRGGDHYTF.

The chain uses TRBV11-2 and TRBJ2-3; D remains ambiguous. Deletions cut 1 base from V and 1 base from J, with 6 bases between. CDR3 length equals 14 residues. Germline CDR1 and CDR2: SGHAT and FQNNGV. CDR3 nucleotides: TGTGCCAGCAGCTTAGCGAGAGGCACAGATACGCAGTATTTT. It specifies CASSLARGTDTQYF.

The rearrangement links TRBV11-1 to TRBJ2-7; 9 bases match TRBD2. Germline V CDR1 and CDR2: SGHAT, FQDESV (reference sequence). The CDR3 has 16 amino acids. V dropped 5 bases and J dropped 2; count of bases not matched to a gene: 10. DNA for the CDR3: TGTGCCAGCAGCGTCTGGGAGCGGGAGGCACCCTACGAGCAGTACTTC. Its protein is CASSVWEREAPYEQYF.

The chain uses TRBV28 and TRBJ1-1, with 11 bases fitting TRBD1. CDR3 length equals 14 residues. The germline V gene encodes CDR1 MDHEN and CDR2 SYDVKM. The trim removed 6 bases at V and 6 bases at J, leaving 6 bases unmatched. The CDR3 DNA reads as TGTGCCAGCAGATCGGACAGGGGGCTCGCTGAAGCTTTCTTT. Its protein is CASRSDRGLAEAFF.

V gene TRBV14 combines with J gene TRBJ2-1; weak D call: TRBD2 (5 bases). Trimming cost V 1 base and J 3 bases, with 7 bases left between them. CDR1 is SGHDN and CDR2 is FVKESK in the germline V gene. The CDR3 loop spans 14 amino acids. The CDR3 region is CASSQAGNYNEQFF. CDR3 in DNA: TGTGCCAGCAGCCAAGCGGGGAACTACAATGAGCAGTTCTTC.

This sequence joins TRBV7-9 and TRBJ2-1; either TRBD1 or TRBD2 may fit D (5 bases each). The V gene's germline CDR1 is SEHNR and CDR2 FQNEAQ (reference sequence). The CDR3 runs 17 residues. The V end lost 3 bases, the J end lost 0 bases, and 15 bases lay between the germline ends. The CDR3 region has the DNA TGTGCCAGCAGCTTGCTCGGGGCCACTAGCTCCTACAATGAGCAGTTCTTC. Encoded protein: CASSLLGATSSYNEQFF.

This clone was seen only once. The gene calls are TRBV6-6 and TRBJ2-7; 8 bases map to TRBD2. The V gene's germline CDR1 is MNHNY and CDR2 SVGAGI (reference sequence). There are 15 residues in the CDR3. J lost 0 bases, V lost 2 bases, and 3 bases had no gene match. CDR3 sequence: CASSYGGRSSYEQYF. Here the CDR3 DNA reads TGTGCCAGCAGTTACGGCGGGAGGAGCTCCTACGAGCAGTACTTC.

This clone has just a few counts. J is TRBJ2-2 and V is TRBV19; 12 bases are shared with TRBD2. V lost 6 bases and J lost 6; bases outside the gene matches: 5. This CDR3 is 15 amino acids long. Looked up from germline, CDR1 is LNHDA and CDR2 is SQIVND (reference sequence). CDR3 DNA: TGTGCCAGTAGGCGGACTAGCGGGATCCCCGGGGAGCTGTTTTTT. Residues: CASRRTSGIPGELFF.

The chain uses TRBV9 and TRBJ2-5, with D possibly matching TRBD2 (5 bases). Germline V gene sequence: CDR1 SGDLS, CDR2 YYNGEE. Deletions cut 0 bases from V and 3 bases from J, with 15 bases between. The CDR3 is 16 amino acids. CDR3 in DNA: TGTGCCAGCAGCGTAGAGGCTTGGGGAGAAGAAGAGACCCAGTACTTC. It translates to CASSVEAWGEEETQYF. Supplemented by reference TRBV9 and TRBJ2-5, the full variable domain reads DSGVTQTPKHLITATGQRVTLRCSPRSGDLSVYWYQQSLDQGLQFLIQYYNGEERAKGNILERFSAQQFPDLHSELNLSSLELGDSALYFCASSVEAWGEEETQYFGPGTRLLVL.

This rearrangement joins TRBV6-4 to TRBJ2-6; D gene unclear. This CDR3 comprises 14 residues. V lost 5 bases and J 2 bases, leaving 7 bases between the germline ends. Germline CDR1 reads MRHNA; CDR2 reads SNTAGT. The CDR3 spells CASSPQTGANVLTF. The CDR3 DNA is TGTGCCAGCAGTCCCCAGACTGGGGCCAACGTCCTGACTTTC.

V gene TRBV28 combines with J gene TRBJ2-1, with 7 bases matching TRBD2. Germline lookup yields CDR1 MDHEN and CDR2 SYDVKM. This CDR3 is built from 17 residues. The ends lost 0 bases at V and 5 bases at J; junction bases unmatched: 10. CDR3 amino acids: CASSLWDSSGRDNEQFF. The CDR3 DNA reads TGTGCCAGCAGTTTATGGGATTCTAGCGGAAGAGACAATGAGCAGTTCTTC.

The chain uses TRBV10-3 and TRBJ1-2; 8 nucleotides agree with TRBD1. The CDR3 consists of 15 residues. The germline V gene encodes CDR1 ENHRY and CDR2 SYGVKD. The V gene end was trimmed by 3 bases and the J gene end by 4 bases; junction bases not matched to a gene: 7. This CDR3 reads CAISDSDRDGYGYTF. CDR3 nucleotides: TGTGCCATCAGTGACTCGGACAGGGATGGCTATGGCTACACCTTC.

The V and J genes are TRBV7-2 and TRBJ2-1, with D perhaps TRBD1 or TRBD2 (6 bases each). V lost 5 bases, J lost 6 bases, and 17 bases lay in between. CDR1 is SGHTA, CDR2 FQGNSA, per germline. The CDR3 contains 15 residues. DNA of the CDR3: TGTGCCAGCAGCCCGGGTGGGGGGCGTCTCAATGAGCAGTTCTTC. Translating gives CASSPGGGRLNEQFF. Complete variable domain (other parts from reference TRBV7-2 and TRBJ2-1): GAGVSQSPSNKVTEKGKDVELRCDPISGHTALYWYRQSLGQGLEFLIYFQGNSAPDKSGLPSDRFSAERTGGSVSTLTIQRTQQEDSAVYLCASSPGGGRLNEQFFGPGTRLTVL.

The chain recombines TRBV2 with TRBJ2-3, with 8 bases fitting TRBD1. The CDR3 consists of 14 residues. The V and J ends lost 6 bases and 6 bases, in that order; junction bases with no gene match: 8. Germline V gives CDR1 SNHLY, CDR2 FYNNEI. Here the CDR3 DNA reads TGTGCCAGCAGATCCAGGGGGCATCAGGATACGCAGTATTTT. This sequence encodes CASRSRGHQDTQYF.

This chain uses TRBV5-6 with TRBJ2-3; D may be TRBD2 (5 bases). The CDR3 contains 16 residues. The germline CDR1 and CDR2 sequences are SGHDT and YYEEEE. V lost 0 bases, J lost 0 bases, and 11 bases lay in between. CDR3 in DNA: TGTGCCAGCAGCTTGGGGACTTACACTAGCACAGATACGCAGTATTTT. Amino acid sequence: CASSLGTYTSTDTQYF.

The V call is TRBV19, the J call TRBJ2-1, with D possibly being TRBD2 (5 bases). This CDR3 contains 12 residues. The V and J ends lost 2 bases and 10 bases respectively, with 9 bases between them. Germline lookup yields CDR1 LNHDA and CDR2 SQIVND (reference sequence). CDR3 bases: TGTGCCAGTAGTATAATACTAGGGGAGCAGTTCTTC. It encodes CASSIILGEQFF.

This clone has more than one count but fewer than ten. The V gene is TRBV28, the J gene TRBJ1-2; 9 positions agree with TRBD1. CDR3 length: 15 residues. In germline, CDR1 is MDHEN, CDR2 SYDVKM. After removal of 5 bases from V and 7 bases from J, the junction contained 11 bases not matched to a gene. The CDR3, as DNA: TGTGCCAGCAGTCCCCCGGGACAGGGACTTGGTGGCTACACCTTC. This encodes CASSPPGQGLGGYTF.

The rearrangement uses TRBV9 and TRBJ2-2, with a possible D match to TRBD2 (6 bases). V was clipped by 0 bases and J by 3 bases, with 9 bases between them. Germline CDR1 reads SGDLS; CDR2 reads YYNGEE. The CDR3 is 15 amino acids. CDR3 sequence reads: CASSVEGTYTGELFF. CDR3 coding DNA: TGTGCCAGCAGCGTAGAAGGGACTTACACCGGGGAGCTGTTTTTT. Variable domain in full (rest from reference TRBV9 and TRBJ2-2): DSGVTQTPKHLITATGQRVTLRCSPRSGDLSVYWYQQSLDQGLQFLIQYYNGEERAKGNILERFSAQQFPDLHSELNLSSLELGDSALYFCASSVEGTYTGELFFGEGSRLTVL.

The CDR3 DNA is TGTGCCAGCAGTGACGCTAACTATGGCTACACCTTC. This translates into CASSDANYGYTF. This sequence joins TRBV6-1 and TRBJ1-2; D unresolved. V was shortened by 3 bases and J by 0 bases, with 2 bases between the two germline ends. This CDR3 spans 12 amino acids. Germline CDR1 MNHNS, CDR2 SASEGT.